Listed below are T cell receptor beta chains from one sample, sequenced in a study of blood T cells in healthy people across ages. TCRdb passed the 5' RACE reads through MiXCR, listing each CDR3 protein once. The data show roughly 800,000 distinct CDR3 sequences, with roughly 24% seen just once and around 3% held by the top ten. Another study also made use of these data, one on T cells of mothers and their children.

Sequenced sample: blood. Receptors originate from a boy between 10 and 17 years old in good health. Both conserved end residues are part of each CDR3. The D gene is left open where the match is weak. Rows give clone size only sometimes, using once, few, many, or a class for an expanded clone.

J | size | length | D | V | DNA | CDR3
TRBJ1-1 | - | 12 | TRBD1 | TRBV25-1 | TGTGCCAGTCGCCCGGACAGGGCGAAAGCTTTCTTT | CASRPDRAKAFF
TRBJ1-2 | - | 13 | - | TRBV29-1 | TGCAGCGTTGAGGAACACCGGAGTTATGGCTACACCTTC | CSVEEHRSYGYTF
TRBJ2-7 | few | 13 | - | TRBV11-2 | TGTGCCAGCAGCTTCAGACAGATCTACGAGCAGTACTTC | CASSFRQIYEQYF
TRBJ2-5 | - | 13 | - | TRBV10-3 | TGTGCCATCGCGGGGACCACCGAAGAGACCCAGTACTTC | CAIAGTTEETQYF
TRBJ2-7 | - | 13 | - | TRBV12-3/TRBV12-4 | TGTGCCAGCAGTTTTTGGGACGCCTACGAGCAGTACTTC | CASSFWDAYEQYF
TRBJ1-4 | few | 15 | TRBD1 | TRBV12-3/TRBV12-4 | TGTGCCAGCAGGAGGGACAGGGGGTCTAATGAAAAACTGTTTTTT | CASRRDRGSNEKLFF
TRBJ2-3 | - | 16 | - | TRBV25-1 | TGTGCCAGCAGGGGCTCCGGACAGTGGCGCGGAGATACGCAGTATTTT | CASRGSGQWRGDTQYF
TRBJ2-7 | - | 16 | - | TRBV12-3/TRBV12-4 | TGTGCCAGCAGAAGAGGGGGTGGGCAGGTATCCTACGAGCAGTACTTC | CASRRGGGQVSYEQYF
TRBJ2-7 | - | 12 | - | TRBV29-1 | TGCAGCGTTGTACGTGACACCTACGAGCAGTACTTC | CSVVRDTYEQYF
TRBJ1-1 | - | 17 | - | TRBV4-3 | TGCGCCAGCAGCCAAGACAAGGGAGGGGATAGATACACTGAAGCTTTCTTT | CASSQDKGGDRYTEAFF
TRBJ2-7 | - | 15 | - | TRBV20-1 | TGCAGTGCTAGCGAGGCTAATTCTTTTGGGTACGAGCAGTACTTC | CSASEANSFGYEQYF
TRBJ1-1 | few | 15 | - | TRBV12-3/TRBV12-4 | TGTGCCAGCAGTTTAGGTCGAACGTTAGGCACTGAAGCTTTCTTT | CASSLGRTLGTEAFF
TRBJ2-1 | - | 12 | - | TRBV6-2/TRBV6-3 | TGTGCCAGCAGTTACTCCCAGGGGGAGCAGTTCTTC | CASSYSQGEQFF
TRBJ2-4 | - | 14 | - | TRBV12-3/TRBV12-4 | TGTGCCAGCCTAGGACAGGCTCGGGGGAACATTCAGTACTTC | CASLGQARGNIQYF
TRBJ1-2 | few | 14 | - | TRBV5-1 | TGCGCCAGCAGCTTAGGACAGCATAACTATGGCTACACCTTC | CASSLGQHNYGYTF
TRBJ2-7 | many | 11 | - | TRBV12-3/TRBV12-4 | TGTGCCAGCAGCTCCCTCTACGAGCAGTACTTC | CASSSLYEQYF
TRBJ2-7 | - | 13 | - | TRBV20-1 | TGCAGTGCTACAATCCCGGGGTTCGAAGAGCAGTACTTC | CSATIPGFEEQYF
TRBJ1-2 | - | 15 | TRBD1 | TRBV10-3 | TGTGCCATCAGTGAGGGACAGGGACCCTCCTATGGCTACACCTTC | CAISEGQGPSYGYTF
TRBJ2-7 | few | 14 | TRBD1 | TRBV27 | TGTGCCAGCAGTGTAAAGGGGGCTGTGGCCGAGCAGTACTTC | CASSVKGAVAEQYF
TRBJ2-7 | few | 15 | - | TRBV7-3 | TGTGCCAGCAGCTTACAAGGGGACCCAACCTACGAGCAGTACTTC | CASSLQGDPTYEQYF
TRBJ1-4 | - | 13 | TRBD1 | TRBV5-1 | TGCGCCAGCAGCTTGGGAGACAGGGAGGAACTGTTTTTT | CASSLGDREELFF
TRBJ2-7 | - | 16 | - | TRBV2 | TGTGCCAGTCGTTGGACCGGGATCCTGAGCTCCTACGAGCAGTACTTC | CASRWTGILSSYEQYF
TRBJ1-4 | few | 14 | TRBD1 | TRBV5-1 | TGCGCCAGTCGACAGGGCCCAACTAATGAAAAACTGTTTTTT | CASRQGPTNEKLFF
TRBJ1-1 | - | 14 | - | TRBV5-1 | TGCGCCAGCAGCTTGCAAACAGGGAACACTGAAGCTTTCTTT | CASSLQTGNTEAFF
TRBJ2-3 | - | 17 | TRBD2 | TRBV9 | TGTGCCAGCAGCGTAGAAGTCCCCAGCGGGGGCACGAATACGCAGTATTTT | CASSVEVPSGGTNTQYF
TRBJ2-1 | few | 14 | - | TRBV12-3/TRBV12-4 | TGTGCCAGCAGTTTTCGGACGTCTATCAGTGAGCAGTTCTTC | CASSFRTSISEQFF
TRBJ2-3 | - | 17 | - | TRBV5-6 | TGTGCCAGCAGCTTGGTCCTAGCCGGGGCATTTACGGATACGCAGTATTTT | CASSLVLAGAFTDTQYF
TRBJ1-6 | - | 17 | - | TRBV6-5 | TGTGCCAGCAGTTACGGGGCTGGGAGCTCCTATAATTCACCCCTCCACTTT | CASSYGAGSSYNSPLHF
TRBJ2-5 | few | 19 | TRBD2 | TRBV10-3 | TGTGCCATCAGTGAGTCGGGTTATCGACTAGCGGGGCCCCAAGAGACCCAGTACTTC | CAISESGYRLAGPQETQYF
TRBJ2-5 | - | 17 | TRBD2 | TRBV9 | TGTGCCAGCAGCGCTGACCCGATCTGGCGGGGGGAAGAGACCCAGTACTTC | CASSADPIWRGEETQYF
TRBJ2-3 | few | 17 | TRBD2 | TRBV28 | TGTGCCAGCAGTCCCCCCGGGGCTAGCGGTAACACAGATACGCAGTATTTT | CASSPPGASGNTDTQYF
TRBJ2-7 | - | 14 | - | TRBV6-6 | TGTGCCACTACCAGGAAACGAGATTCCTACGAGCAGTACTTC | CATTRKRDSYEQYF
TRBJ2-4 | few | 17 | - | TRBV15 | TGTGCCACCAGCGAGGTGGGGGCGGGGCTAGCCAAAAACATTCAGTACTTC | CATSEVGAGLAKNIQYF
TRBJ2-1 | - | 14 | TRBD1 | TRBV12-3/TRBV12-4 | TGTGCCAGCAGTTCTGGGACAGGTCTTCCGGAGCAGTTCTTC | CASSSGTGLPEQFF
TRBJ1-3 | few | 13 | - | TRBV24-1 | TGTGCCACCAGTCGTTCAGGGGAAAACACCGTATATTTT | CATSRSGENTVYF
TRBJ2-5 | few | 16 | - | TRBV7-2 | TGTGCCAGCAGCCACCAACCCAACGAGGGTGGAGAGACCCAGTACTTC | CASSHQPNEGGETQYF
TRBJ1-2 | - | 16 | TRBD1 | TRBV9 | TGTGCCAGCAGCGTAGGAGGCGGGACAGGGGCCTATGGCTACACCTTC | CASSVGGGTGAYGYTF
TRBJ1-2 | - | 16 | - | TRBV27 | TGTGCCAGCAGTTCCGACGCGGGGCCGTATAACTATGGCTACACCTTC | CASSSDAGPYNYGYTF
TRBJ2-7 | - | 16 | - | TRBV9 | TGTGCCAACAGCCGCGACAGTTCGTTCGGGGCCTACGAGCAGTACTTC | CANSRDSSFGAYEQYF
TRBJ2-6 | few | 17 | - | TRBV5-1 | TGCGCCAGCAGCCTGGCCAGGTTGTCCTCTGGGGCCAACGTCCTGACTTTC | CASSLARLSSGANVLTF
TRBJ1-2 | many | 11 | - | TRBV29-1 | TGCAGCGTTGCTAGGGACTATGGCTACACCTTC | CSVARDYGYTF
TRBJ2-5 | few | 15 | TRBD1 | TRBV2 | TGTGCCAGCCGGAGACCCGGACAGGGACTGGAGACCCAGTACTTC | CASRRPGQGLETQYF
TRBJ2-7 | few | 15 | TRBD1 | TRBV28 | TGTGCCAGCAGTCGGGGGGACAGGGACGCGGGCGAGCAGTACTTC | CASSRGDRDAGEQYF
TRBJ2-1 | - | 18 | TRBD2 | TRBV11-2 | TGTGCCAGCAGCCGGGGACTAGCGGGGCGGAGCTCCTACAATGAGCAGTTCTTC | CASSRGLAGRSSYNEQFF
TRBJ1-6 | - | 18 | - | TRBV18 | TGTGCCAGCTCACCTTCCGCGGTGAGCAGCTCCTATAATTCACCCCTCCACTTT | CASSPSAVSSSYNSPLHF
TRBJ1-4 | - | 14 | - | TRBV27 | TGTGCCAGCAGTTTGTGGGGGTCTCATGAAAAACTGTTTTTT | CASSLWGSHEKLFF
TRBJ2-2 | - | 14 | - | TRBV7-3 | TGTGCCAGCAGCTCCCTCCCCGTGGGAGGGGAGCTGTTTTTT | CASSSLPVGGELFF
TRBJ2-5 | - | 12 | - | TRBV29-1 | TGCAGCACAAGGAGACCTCAAGAGACCCAGTACTTC | CSTRRPQETQYF
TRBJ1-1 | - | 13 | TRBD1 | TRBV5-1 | TGCGCCAGCGCGGGACAGACGAACACTGAAGCTTTCTTT | CASAGQTNTEAFF
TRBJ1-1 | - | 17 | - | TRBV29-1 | TGCAGCGTTGAACCACGGCAATCTAAGGGGGGGAACACTGAAGCTTTCTTT | CSVEPRQSKGGNTEAFF